A selection of T cell receptor beta chains follows, all from one sample in a study of blood T cell repertoires in COVID-19. The table came from immunoSEQ multiplex PCR; TCRdb's copy has only in-frame clones and leaves some out. The sample includes about 280,000 clones, around 90% of them seen just once. Sequencing was performed on peripheral blood. All receptors derive from a man between 18 and 35 years old with active or convalescent COVID-19. Each CDR3 is given with its conserved first and last residue. Each record gives: V gene, J gene, clone size, D gene, CDR3 protein, CDR3 DNA. The D gene is left open where the match is weak. Clone size, where shown, is once, few, many, or a class for clones that have expanded.

TRBV25-1	TRBJ1-6	.	.	CASSAGNSPLHF	TGTGCCAGCAGTGCAGGGAATTCACCCCTCCACTTT
TRBV7-3	TRBJ2-1	.	TRBD2	CASSSLEVASGFRNEQFF	TGTGCCAGCAGCTCCCTCGAGGTGGCTAGCGGGTTTCGCAATGAGCAGTTCTTC
TRBV7-9	TRBJ1-3	.	.	CASSSYSGNTIYF	TGTGCCAGCAGCTCCTACTCTGGAAACACCATATATTTT
TRBV6-2/TRBV6-3	TRBJ1-1	.	TRBD1	CASSYSRDRPMNTEAFF	TGTGCCAGCAGTTACTCGAGGGACAGACCAATGAACACTGAAGCTTTCTTT
TRBV6-6	TRBJ1-1	few	.	CASSYRVEAFF	TGTGCCAGCAGTTACCGCGTCGAAGCTTTCTTT
TRBV13	TRBJ1-1	.	TRBD1	CASSKGQGATEAFF	TGTGCCAGCAGCAAAGGACAGGGGGCTACTGAAGCTTTCTTT
TRBV6-5	TRBJ1-1	.	.	CASSYPGDTEAFF	TGTGCCAGCAGTTACCCAGGGGACACTGAAGCTTTCTTT
TRBV12-3/TRBV12-4	TRBJ2-3	.	.	CASSLASADTQYF	TGTGCCAGCAGTTTAGCGTCCGCAGATACGCAGTATTTT
TRBV10-3	TRBJ1-1	.	TRBD1	CAISEGRGTGASPEAFF	TGTGCCATCAGTGAGGGCCGTGGGACAGGGGCCTCCCCTGAAGCTTTCTTT
TRBV11-2	TRBJ2-4	.	TRBD1	CASSPRTGGVGEGKNIQYF	TGTGCCAGCAGCCCGCGGACAGGGGGCGTCGGGGAAGGCAAAAACATTCAGTACTTC
TRBV7-9	TRBJ2-2	.	.	CASGMTASGELFF	TGTGCCAGCGGAATGACAGCCAGCGGGGAGCTGTTTTTT
TRBV27	TRBJ2-7	.	TRBD1	CASSDADRAPNYEQYF	TGTGCCAGCAGTGACGCCGACAGGGCCCCTAACTACGAGCAGTACTTC
TRBV5-1	TRBJ1-4	.	TRBD1	CASSWGQGSNEKLFF	TGCGCCAGCAGCTGGGGACAGGGGTCTAATGAAAAACTGTTTTTT
TRBV3-1/TRBV3-2	TRBJ2-5	.	.	CASSSRVGETQYF	TGTGCCAGCAGCTCTCGGGTCGGTGAGACCCAGTACTTC
TRBV5-4	TRBJ2-3	.	.	CASSLDSRTDTQYF	TGTGCCAGCAGCTTGGACAGTCGCACAGATACGCAGTATTTT
TRBV3-1/TRBV3-2	TRBJ1-2	.	TRBD1	CASSQETGQGGGYTF	TGTGCCAGCAGCCAAGAAACAGGCCAGGGGGGTGGCTACACCTTC
TRBV6-5	TRBJ2-7	.	TRBD1	CASSYRSRGLLSEQYF	TGTGCCAGCAGTTACAGATCGAGGGGGCTTTTGAGCGAGCAGTACTTC
TRBV9	TRBJ2-3	once	.	CASSAPRGSGGLFTDTQYF	TGTGCCAGCAGCGCCCCAAGGGGGTCCGGGGGGCTGTTTACAGATACGCAGTATTTT
TRBV5-5	TRBJ1-2	.	.	CASSSLAVGGKDGYTF	TGTGCCAGCAGCTCCCTCGCGGTTGGAGGGAAAGATGGCTACACCTTC
TRBV4-3	TRBJ1-5	.	.	CASSQAQGRNQPQHF	TGCGCCAGCAGCCAAGCCCAGGGGCGCAATCAGCCCCAGCATTTT
TRBV6-5	TRBJ2-7	.	TRBD1	CASSQSGTGSYEQYF	TGTGCCAGCAGTCAATCCGGGACAGGGTCCTACGAGCAGTACTTC
TRBV25-1	TRBJ2-7	.	TRBD1	CASSDPGQGSYEQYF	TGTGCCAGCAGTGACCCCGGACAGGGTTCCTACGAGCAGTACTTC
TRBV9	TRBJ2-3	.	.	CASSPQGHTDTQYF	TGTGCCAGCAGCCCCCAGGGACACACAGATACGCAGTATTTT
TRBV7-6	TRBJ1-5	few	TRBD1	CASSAVRGRLEPQHF	TGTGCCAGCAGCGCGGTCAGGGGGCGATTGGAGCCCCAGCATTTT
TRBV19	TRBJ1-1	.	.	CASSFRTDMNTEAFF	TGTGCCAGTAGTTTCCGGACAGACATGAACACTGAAGCTTTCTTT
TRBV2	TRBJ2-1	.	.	CASSEARSGTGEQFF	TGTGCCAGCAGTGAAGCGCGGTCGGGTACTGGTGAGCAGTTCTTC
TRBV12-3/TRBV12-4	TRBJ1-1	.	.	CASSYRPVPDSF	TGTGCCAGCAGTTATCGTCCGGTGCCCGATAGCTTT
TRBV7-8	TRBJ2-2	.	TRBD1	CASSSKTGATGELFF	TGTGCCAGCAGCTCCAAGACAGGGGCCACCGGGGAGCTGTTTTTT
TRBV5-1	TRBJ1-4	.	TRBD1	CASSLGWTGATNEKLFF	TGCGCCAGCAGCTTGGGTTGGACAGGGGCAACTAATGAAAAACTGTTTTTT
TRBV21-1	TRBJ2-7	.	.	CASSPNRYEQYF	TGTGCCAGCAGCCCGAACAGGTACGAGCAGTACTTC
TRBV5-1	TRBJ2-5	.	TRBD1	CASSLGWFGTDQETQYF	TGCGCCAGCAGCTTGGGTTGGTTCGGGACAGACCAAGAGACCCAGTACTTC
TRBV5-6	TRBJ2-5	.	.	CASSLARYQETQYF	TGTGCCAGCAGCTTGGCCCGGTACCAAGAGACCCAGTACTTC
TRBV12-5	TRBJ1-5	once	.	CASGSGSSNQPQHF	TGTGCTAGTGGTTCGGGGTCGAGCAATCAGCCCCAGCATTTT
TRBV4-3	TRBJ1-2	.	TRBD1	CASSPGTGTNYGYTF	TGCGCCAGCAGCCCTGGGACAGGAACGAACTATGGCTACACCTTC
TRBV12-5	TRBJ2-5	.	TRBD2	CASGLVQIAGGGETQYF	TGTGCTAGTGGTTTGGTACAAATAGCGGGGGGTGGTGAGACCCAGTACTTC